A selection of T cell receptor beta chains follows, all from one sample in a study of T cell repertoires in cytomegalovirus infection. For these receptors, no antigen is known. TCRdb re-derived calls from the reads in MiXCR, one entry per CDR3 protein. Here the sample spans roughly 19,000 distinct CDR3 sequences, roughly two fifths being singletons. This specimen was CD8+ T cells from cultured PBMCs, taken from culture after CMV antigen stimulation. The receptors were sampled from a human donor in good health (CMV status not recorded). Some clones in this sample may be carry-over from other donors' samples. CDR3s include the opening cysteine and the closing phenylalanine or tryptophan. The D gene is left open where the match is weak. Part of the rows lack a size; the others show once, few, many or a class for expanded clones.

.	once	TRBV4-2	TRBJ2-5	TGTGCCAGCAGCCAAGAAGGAGGCAGGGGAGAGACCCAGTACTTC	CASSQEGGRGETQYF
.	.	TRBV4-2	TRBJ2-3	TGTGCCAGCAGCCAAGATCGCACTTCGGATACGCAGTATTTT	CASSQDRTSDTQYF
.	few	TRBV6-5	TRBJ1-1	TGTGCCAGCAGTTACTCGCAGACGAACACTGAAGCTTTCTTT	CASSYSQTNTEAFF
TRBD1	few	TRBV24-1	TRBJ2-3	TGTGCCACCAGTGATTTGGGACAGGGGAGTAGCGATACGCAGTATTTT	CATSDLGQGSSDTQYF
.	few	TRBV7-2	TRBJ2-5	TGTGCCAGCAGCTTCCGGGACGAGCAAGAGACCCAGTACTTC	CASSFRDEQETQYF
TRBD1	.	TRBV7-9	TRBJ1-1	TGTGCCAGCAGCTGGAGGGACAGGAACACTGAAGCTTTCTTT	CASSWRDRNTEAFF
.	.	TRBV12-3/TRBV12-4	TRBJ2-3	TGTGCCAGCAGTGCCCGCACTAGGAGTTTGGATACGCAGTATTTT	CASSARTRSLDTQYF
.	.	TRBV7-9	TRBJ2-1	TGTGCCAGCAGTCTCCCGGGGAGCTCCTACAATGAGCAGTTCTTC	CASSLPGSSYNEQFF
.	.	TRBV30	TRBJ1-3	TGTGCCTGGAAACGTTCTGGAAACACCATATATTTT	CAWKRSGNTIYF
.	.	TRBV4-1	TRBJ1-5	TGCGCCAGCAGCCCCGGGGAAGTATTCCAGCCCCAGCATTTT	CASSPGEVFQPQHF
TRBD1	.	TRBV19	TRBJ2-5	TGTGCCAGTAGTAAACAGGGGGTGGAGACCCAGTACTTC	CASSKQGVETQYF
TRBD2	few	TRBV7-8	TRBJ2-1	TGTGCCAGCAGCTACCGACTAGCGGGGGTAAACGATGAGCAGTTCTTC	CASSYRLAGVNDEQFF
TRBD1	.	TRBV12-3/TRBV12-4	TRBJ1-1	TGTGCCAGCAGTTTTGGGACAGGGAGGGTCACTGAAGCTTTCTTT	CASSFGTGRVTEAFF
.	few	TRBV12-3/TRBV12-4	TRBJ1-5	TGTGCCAGCAGCCTTGCAGGTCCTCAGCCCCAGCATTTT	CASSLAGPQPQHF
.	.	TRBV7-2	TRBJ2-7	TGTGCCAGCAGCTTAGGACCAGGGATCGAGCAGTACTTC	CASSLGPGIEQYF
.	.	TRBV12-3/TRBV12-4	TRBJ2-7	TGTGCCAGCAGCTACGCCAGGAGTACCTACGAGCAGTACTTC	CASSYARSTYEQYF
.	few	TRBV10-3	TRBJ1-5	TGTGCCATCAGTAAGGCCCACGAGATACCCCAGCATTTT	CAISKAHEIPQHF
.	.	TRBV20-1	TRBJ2-3	TGCAGTGCTTTAATGGAGCTAGGGAATACGCAGTATTTT	CSALMELGNTQYF
TRBD2	.	TRBV4-1	TRBJ2-3	TGCGCCAGCAGTCCCAGCGGGAGGGCCACAGATACGCAGTATTTT	CASSPSGRATDTQYF
TRBD2	many	TRBV12-3/TRBV12-4	TRBJ2-1	TGTGCCAGCAGTTGGGAGCTAGCGGGGCCCTACAATGAGCAGTTCTTC	CASSWELAGPYNEQFF
.	.	TRBV9	TRBJ1-5	TGTGCCAGCAGCGTAGCTTCCAATCCCAATCAGCCCCAGCATTTT	CASSVASNPNQPQHF
.	many	TRBV7-5	TRBJ1-5	.	CISVSEAVTDRGRNQPQHF
.	few	TRBV27	TRBJ1-1	TGTGCCAGCAGTCCCCTTGTACTACAGGACCCAAACACTGAAGCTTTCTTT	CASSPLVLQDPNTEAFF
.	.	TRBV6-5	TRBJ1-1	TGTGCCAGCAGCCCAGCAGGACAGCAAACTGAAGCTTTCTTT	CASSPAGQQTEAFF
TRBD1	.	TRBV6-5	TRBJ1-1	TGTGCCAGCATTAACCTGGGACAGGGGGCGGTCACTGAAGCTTTCTTT	CASINLGQGAVTEAFF
TRBD1	once	TRBV14	TRBJ1-6	TGTGCCAGCAGCCAACGGGACAGCTTCTATTCACCCCTCCACTTT	CASSQRDSFYSPLHF
.	few	TRBV6-1	TRBJ2-1	TGTGCCAGCGACCGGGACAATTCCTACAATGAGCAGTTCTTC	CASDRDNSYNEQFF
.	.	TRBV6-2/TRBV6-3	TRBJ1-1	TGTGCCAGCAGTTATAGAAAGGGGAACACTGAAGCTTTCTTT	CASSYRKGNTEAFF
TRBD2	.	TRBV9	TRBJ2-7	TGTGCCAGCAGCGTAGGTCTAGCGGGAGGGGACGAGCAGTACTTC	CASSVGLAGGDEQYF
.	.	TRBV5-1	TRBJ2-7	TGCGCCAGCAGCGACTACTCCTACGAGCAGTACTTC	CASSDYSYEQYF
.	few	TRBV7-9	TRBJ2-5	TGTGCCAGCAGCTCTATAGACGGAATAGAGACCCAGTACTTC	CASSSIDGIETQYF